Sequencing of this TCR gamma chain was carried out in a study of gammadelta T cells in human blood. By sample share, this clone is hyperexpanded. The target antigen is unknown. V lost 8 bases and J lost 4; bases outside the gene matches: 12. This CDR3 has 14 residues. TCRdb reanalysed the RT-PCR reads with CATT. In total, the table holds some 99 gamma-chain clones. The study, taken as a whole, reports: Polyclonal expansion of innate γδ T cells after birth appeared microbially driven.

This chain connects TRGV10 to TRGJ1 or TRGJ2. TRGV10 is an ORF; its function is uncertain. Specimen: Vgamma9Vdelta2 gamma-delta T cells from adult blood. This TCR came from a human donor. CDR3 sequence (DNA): TGTGCTGCGTGGGACCTTCCGGTCTATTATAAGAAACTCTTT. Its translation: CAAWDLPVYYKKLF.